This TCR beta chain was captured in a study of cytomegalovirus exposure and HLA in healthy donors (dated 2017 in TCRdb). Concerning the study at large: An earlier analysis of about 560 of the donors reported under 300 Gb of sequence data and 117 million unique TCR beta sequences obtained from some 200 million T cells. Typing coverage varied by locus: roughly 629-640 donors for A, B, C, DRB1 and DQB1; some 520 for DQA1; about 570 for DPA1; 400 to 480 for DPB1. Using immunosequencing, the study profiled T cell repertoires from approximately 700 subjects and related those repertoires to cytomegalovirus serostatus. An early release covering roughly 640 HLA-typed donors comprised about 310 gigabases of sequencing data and roughly 85 million unique TCR sequences. The study was designed to test whether signatures of past pathogen exposure could be identified by cataloging public T cell receptors. Rather than using new phenotypic data, the later analysis identified candidate immune exposures from TCR beta sequences and from how often those sequences occurred across donors. To predict cytomegalovirus infection status, the study brought together high-throughput TCR immunosequencing, statistical association of individual TCRs with disease status, and machine learning. Every discovery cohort repertoire had been produced on one sequencing platform. An earlier analysis of 587 of the donors applied high-throughput TCR beta sequencing to assess whether each TCR beta V gene segment acted as functional or pseudogenic. Of the roughly 410 genotyped donors, 75% to 85% were placed in the genetic ancestry cluster associated with self-reported Caucasian donors. Among almost 400 genotyped donors of the cohort, an average of roughly 240,000 unique TCR beta nucleotide sequences were sequenced per donor, 15% to 20% of them non-productive. HLA typing included class I and class II loci at four-digit resolution. In addition to the first cohort of several hundred subjects, a separate validation cohort of approximately 130 different subjects was used. In a later analysis, previously published TCR beta repertoires from several hundred donors were re-analyzed and high-resolution HLA genotyping was added so that TCR occurrence patterns could be studied. A later genetic analysis took genome-wide SNP genotypes for about 55% of the 666 donors and used that subset as a discovery cohort. About five DR-DQ haplotypes were treated as single units for association and clustering because of strong linkage in the cohort. Donor age, sex, ethnicity and CMV serostatus were compiled alongside the repertoire data.

The library was produced with the immunoSEQ multiplex PCR assay. For the multiplex PCR, a mixture combining 60 forward primers for TCR Vbeta segments and 13 reverse primers for TCR Jbeta segments was used. A multiplex PCR assay on genomic DNA amplified the CDR3 region of rearranged TCR beta genes. Amplified TCR beta libraries were sequenced as 87-base-pair reads on the Illumina HiSeq System. For the original study's pipeline: A later analysis counted about 76 million unique TCR beta chains across the 640 or so repertoires, and 9 million to 14 million of these chains were shared by at least two donors. A nearest-neighbor algorithm error-corrected the raw reads and collapsed the reads into unique sequences, merging closely related sequences to remove PCR and sequencing errors. CDR3 sequences were aligned to IMGT reference sequences to assign V, D and J gene segments. For a sequence to be retained, a match of at least six nucleotides to both a V gene segment and a J gene segment was required. A rearrangement was called productive if the CDR3 had no stop codons and remained in frame with V and J, and every other rearrangement was called non-productive. CDR3 was defined according to IMGT convention as the region running from the second conserved V-encoded cysteine to the conserved J-encoded phenylalanine. The earlier analysis of some 540 of the donors excluded any sequence lacking an unambiguous match to a single V gene segment. An earlier analysis of fewer than 750 of the donors called V segments functional above 56.7% productive rearrangements and segregating when the between-donor standard deviation exceeded 5%. A statistical classification framework was developed to diagnose cytomegalovirus status using the catalog of TCR beta chain sequences. In a later analysis, TCR nucleotide sequences were compared against IMGT/GENE-DB human TR gene sequences so that V and J genes could be assigned. Using the TCRdist pipeline, a later analysis assigned CDR3 sequences along with most-parsimonious VDJ recombination scenarios. A later analysis defined each TCR beta chain by its CDR3 amino acid sequence plus V-gene family, and excluded reads lacking a unique V-gene family. As a way to deal with suspected cross-contamination and a sequencing artifact, a later analysis dropped roughly 600 nucleotide sequences that were highly shared and had low generation probability. For each public chain, a later analysis derived a clonal expansion index from normalized ranks of inferred template counts within each repertoire. A later analysis computed generation probabilities with a VDJ recombination model fitted to out-of-frame rearrangements, and checked the results against IGoR. In a later analysis, hypergeometric tests were used to score TCR-TCR, TCR-HLA and TCR-CMV co-occurrence, with a repertoire-size bias correction applied to TCR pairs. A later analysis estimated false discovery rates by permuting HLA or CMV assignments 20 times. A later analysis grouped co-occurring TCRs with DBSCAN, adding TCRdist sequence similarity when clustering within HLA-allele-positive subsets. Repertoires with fewer than 30,000 or more than 120,000 public chains, plus five repertoires with anomalous nucleotide sharing, were excluded from co-occurrence clustering. TCRdb holds this immuneACCESS table with in-frame rearrangements only. Some clones are missing; in checked studies, unresolved V genes explain under half, and the rest has no known cause. V and J calls and clone size follow that table, whereas D and trimming were derived from the DNA. In all, the sample holds about 170,000 clones, and roughly 85% of those were seen once. Clones ranked in the top ten supply around 2.5% of the sample.

The cohort comprised 670 or so healthy bone marrow donors. At the time of sampling, all cohort members were nominally healthy, though unrecorded immune exposures were likely present. The donor was CMV seropositive and belonged to the group of 250 to 300 seropositive cohort members. A peripheral blood sample was provided by each donor, and peripheral blood mononuclear cells were used for TCR beta sequencing. Genomic DNA extraction from the blood cell samples was performed with the Qiagen DNeasy Blood Extraction Kit. Notes on this clone: Which antigen it targets is not known. The sample holds no much larger clone one base away, and base qualities are not on file.

Reading the germline V gene (reference sequence) gives CDR1 MNHEY and CDR2 SMNVEV. Here V drops 6 bases and J drops 0 bases, and the junction holds 4 bases not matched to any gene. The CDR3 holds 16 amino acids from the cysteine to the phenylalanine. Of the read, only the CDR3 DNA is kept; its 48 bases are in frame from base 1. The paper's findings and limits, for the study overall: In a later genetic analysis, fewer N-insertions in productive TCRs were reported among donors in an Asian-associated ancestry cluster than the roughly 640-donor mean. Correlated functional status among segregating V segments might reflect linkage disequilibrium, but an unknown experimental factor could not be ruled out. CMV serostatus was the only immune exposure information available for the cohort. A cluster of highly shared sequence variants was judged likely to be a technical artifact of the sequencing pipeline. In vitro tests confirmed that a few of the cytomegalovirus-associated TCR beta chains recognize cytomegalovirus antigens. A later analysis reported that several top co-occurrence clusters appeared linked to parvovirus B19, influenza, CMV and Epstein-Barr virus. Because the 87-base-pair reads could not distinguish some IMGT-functional V segments, including TRBV6-2 and TRBV6-3, those segments were excluded. A further reported finding was that TCR beta sequences accurately predicted the HLA-A and HLA-B alleles for most subjects in the first cohort. This cohort had only TCR beta chains sequenced, and the lack of alpha or paired-chain data limited which features could be detected. Compared with equally common non-associated chains, HLA-associated TCR beta chains in a later analysis were more clonally expanded and had lower generation probabilities. The study listed 164 TCR beta chains as associated with cytomegalovirus. In a later genetic analysis, a missense DCLRE1C variant was associated with V-gene and J-gene trimming of TCR beta chains, and the association was replicated in an independent cohort. The authors suggested that the approach could potentially be extended to other disease states and immunological phenotypes. The presence/absence analyses assumed that sequencing depth was roughly uniform across donors, and that assumption may not be true. Because counts were too low, 15 to 20 rarely observed V segments, including chromosome 9 orphons, were left out of the earlier analysis of some 600 of the donors. In an earlier analysis of some 550 of the donors, most TCR beta V segments were observed in productive rearrangements about 87% or about 30% of the time, broadly matching IMGT annotations. Because HLA typing was missing for some donors at each locus, association tests included only the typed subset. At a false discovery rate of 0.05, a later analysis linked some 18,000 TCR beta sequences to specific HLA alleles. In a later analysis, the rate of TCR association differed among HLA loci, with DRB1 alleles having the most associated TCRs and HLA-C alleles having the fewest. Across donors, most TCR sequences were observed very rarely, whereas some public TCRs were present in many individuals. Strong co-occurrence of HLA alleles, especially DR and DQ, made assigning TCR associations to individual alleles difficult. In both the original and validation cohorts, the classifier was reported to diagnose cytomegalovirus status with high specificity and sensitivity. In a later analysis, most CMV-associated TCR beta chains were found to appear HLA-restricted, with HLA associations seemingly driven largely by CMV exposure.

The sequence is built from TRBV27 and TRBJ2-6; TRBD1 matches 8 bases in the middle. The source is a man between 25 and 39 years old in good health and CMV-seropositive. Sequencing input: PBMCs. This receptor has the CDR3 CASRTGVNSGANVLTF. The DNA is as follows: TGTGCCAGCAGGACAGGGGTGAACTCTGGGGCCAACGTCCTGACTTTC. With the rest looked up from the reference TRBV27 and TRBJ2-6 genes rather than sequenced, the full variable domain is EAQVTQNPRYLITVTGKKLTVTCSQNMNHEYMSWYRQDPGLGLRQIYYSMNVEVTDKGDVPEGYKVSRKEKRNFPLILESPSPNQTSLYFCASRTGVNSGANVLTFGAGSRLTVL.